Below are 31 T cell receptor beta chains sequenced from a single sample in a study of blood T cell repertoires in COVID-19. The protocol was immunoSEQ multiplex PCR, while the TCRdb copy is restricted to in-frame clones and leaves out a portion. Here the sample spans 100,000 to 150,000 clones, about 82% being singletons. Sequencing was performed on peripheral blood. The receptor source for this set is a human donor in a cohort sampled during active COVID-19.

The chain employs TRBV19 and TRBJ2-1, with 8 bases lining up with TRBD2. The CDR3 consists of 18 residues. Unmatched junction bases numbered 9, after V lost 1 base and J lost 1 base. The germline gives CDR1 LNHDA, CDR2 SQIVND (reference sequence). This chain's CDR3 is CASSIGVSGVPSYNEQFF. As DNA, the CDR3 is TGTGCCAGTAGTATAGGGGTTAGCGGGGTACCGTCCTACAATGAGCAGTTCTTC.

J is TRBJ2-5 and V is TRBV5-4; 9 bases align to TRBD1. V trimming: 3 bases; J trimming: 5 bases; junction bases outside the gene matches: 11. This CDR3 spans 16 amino acids. Germline CDR1 is SGHNT and CDR2 is YYREEE (reference sequence). Written as DNA, the CDR3 is TGTGCCAGCAGCTGGGCAGGGACAGGGCTTCGGGAGACCCAGTACTTC. Translating gives CASSWAGTGLRETQYF. Variable domain in full (rest from reference TRBV5-4 and TRBJ2-5): ETGVTQSPTHLIKTRGQQVTLRCSSQSGHNTVSWYQQALGQGPQFIFQYYREEENGRGNFPPRFSGLQFPNYSSELNVNALELDDSALYLCASSWAGTGLRETQYFGPGTRLLVL.

A few counts support this clone. V usage is TRBV19 and J usage is TRBJ1-5; a possible D gene is TRBD1 (6 bases). CDR3 length equals 16 residues. Looked up from germline, CDR1 is LNHDA and CDR2 is SQIVND (reference sequence). The germline V and J ends were trimmed by 10 bases and 0 bases, with 19 bases remaining between them. Here the CDR3 reads CATSPQGPYSNQPQHF. The DNA of the CDR3 is TGTGCCACTAGCCCACAGGGTCCCTATAGCAATCAGCCCCAGCATTTT.

The J gene is TRBJ2-3, the V gene TRBV4-1; 7 bases map to TRBD2. After removal of 6 bases from V and 1 base from J, the junction contained 13 bases not matched to a gene. From germline, CDR1 is MGHRA and CDR2 YSYEKL. This CDR3 region has 17 residues. This CDR3 reads CASRYASGGRGTDTQYF. For the CDR3, the DNA is TGCGCCAGCAGGTATGCTAGCGGAGGCCGGGGCACAGATACGCAGTATTTT.

This chain uses TRBV11-2 with TRBJ2-7; TRBD1 might be the D (5 bases). The germline V and J ends were trimmed by 5 bases and 2 bases, with 13 bases remaining between them. The germline gives CDR1 SGHAT, CDR2 FQNNGV. The CDR3 has 14 residues. The CDR3 bases are TGTGCCAGCAGCCTAATTAAGGGGACCTACGAGCAGTACTTC. Translating it yields CASSLIKGTYEQYF.

The V call is TRBV18, the J call TRBJ1-2; D gene uncertain. V was cut by 1 base and J by 3 bases, with 9 bases left in between. This CDR3 is 14 amino acids long. Germline V gene lookup returns CDR1 KGHSH and CDR2 LQKENI. CDR3 residues: CASSPQKGDYGYTF. CDR3 bases: TGTGCCAGCTCACCACAGAAAGGAGACTATGGCTACACCTTC.

This chain joins TRBV29-1 and TRBJ2-3; the D gene is possibly TRBD2 (7 bases). The CDR3 runs 15 residues. Germline CDR1 reads SQVTM; CDR2 reads ANQGSEA. Trimming removed 4 bases at V and 5 bases at J, with 19 bases between. CDR3: CSVVGGGGRGDTQYF. CDR3 coding DNA: TGCAGCGTTGTAGGTGGGGGGGGGCGGGGAGATACGCAGTATTTT.

This chain links TRBV6-1 with TRBJ2-1, with D possibly TRBD2 on 6 matching bases. Trimming stripped 3 bases from V and 6 bases from J, with 12 bases between. Germline CDR1 is MNHNS and CDR2 is SASEGT. This CDR3 spans 14 amino acids. CDR3 nucleotide sequence: TGTGCCAGCAGTGAGGAACGACTAGTCAATGAGCAGTTCTTC. Its protein is CASSEERLVNEQFF.

The rearrangement joins TRBV7-2 to TRBJ2-2; 9 positions match TRBD2. CDR1 and CDR2 (germline): SGHTA, FQGNSA. The trim removed 8 bases at V and 3 bases at J, leaving 4 bases unmatched. The CDR3 is made up of 14 amino acids. This CDR3 reads CASLRLADTGELFF. The CDR3 DNA follows: TGTGCCAGCTTAAGACTAGCGGACACCGGGGAGCTGTTTTTT.

The V call is TRBV19, the J call TRBJ2-1; TRBD1 aligns across 7 bases. The CDR3 has 16 amino acids. V dropped 6 bases and J dropped 4; count of bases not matched to a gene: 12. Germline values: CDR1 LNHDA, CDR2 SQIVND (reference sequence). CDR3 residues: CASSYPGQSLYNEQFF. Here the CDR3 DNA reads TGTGCCAGTAGCTACCCGGGACAGTCACTTTACAATGAGCAGTTCTTC.

CDR3 coding DNA: TGTGCCAGCAGCGTAGGAGCGGGAGTTGGGGCCAACGTCCTGACTTTC. This encodes CASSVGAGVGANVLTF. The chain carries TRBV9 and TRBJ2-6; TRBD2 aligns across 8 bases. Per germline, CDR1 SGDLS and CDR2 YYNGEE. V lost 0 bases to trimming and J lost 3 bases; unmatched junction nucleotides: 2. This CDR3 has 16 residues.

In its sample, this clone was seen a few times. The chain couples TRBV9 to TRBJ2-2; D is possibly TRBD2 (6 bases). This CDR3 region has 16 residues. CDR1 is SGDLS, CDR2 YYNGEE, per germline. Trimming took off 0 bases at V and 2 bases at J, with 11 bases between the two ends. The CDR3 protein is CASSVAASANTGELFF. DNA of the CDR3: TGTGCCAGCAGCGTAGCGGCTAGCGCCAACACCGGGGAGCTGTTTTTT.

This sequence joins TRBV6-4 and TRBJ2-1; TRBD2 matches 10 bases. CDR1 is MRHNA and CDR2 is SNTAGT in the germline V gene. CDR3 length: 15 amino acids. Germline trimming cut 6 bases from V and 2 bases from J; bases unmatched to any gene: 4. CDR3 sequence: CASSSGRGTYNEQFF. Here the CDR3 DNA reads TGTGCCAGCAGCAGCGGGAGGGGAACCTACAATGAGCAGTTCTTC.

This chain joins TRBV25-1 and TRBJ1-2, with 10 bases aligning to TRBD1. Per the germline V gene, CDR1 is MGHDK and CDR2 is SYGVNS. J was trimmed by 11 bases and V by 4 bases; bases with no gene match: 4. The CDR3 extends over 12 amino acids. The CDR3 here is CASSGQGARYTF. The CDR3 DNA is TGTGCCAGCAGTGGACAGGGGGCTAGGTACACCTTC.

This chain links TRBV19 with TRBJ2-1, with TRBD2 as a possible D gene (6 bases). V was clipped by 6 bases and J by 1 base, with 13 bases between them. This CDR3 has 15 residues. Germline V CDR1 and CDR2: LNHDA, SQIVND (reference sequence). The CDR3 nucleotides are TGTGCCAGTAGCCCGGGGGTGCCTTCCTACAATGAGCAGTTCTTC. This sequence encodes CASSPGVPSYNEQFF.

The chain uses TRBV9 and TRBJ2-1, with 7 bases matching TRBD1. The germline gives CDR1 SGDLS, CDR2 YYNGEE. The V gene end was trimmed by 4 bases and the J gene end by 5 bases; junction bases not matched to a gene: 6. The CDR3 extends over 14 amino acids. The CDR3 loop reads CASSPRDRNNEQFF. The CDR3 nucleotides are TGTGCCAGCAGCCCCCGGGACAGAAACAATGAGCAGTTCTTC.

J is TRBJ2-1 and V is TRBV2, with 10 bases matching TRBD1. The J segment lost 6 bases and the V segment lost 7 bases, leaving 12 bases of the junction unmatched. The CDR3 extends over 16 amino acids. CDR1 is SNHLY, CDR2 FYNNEI, per germline. The CDR3 DNA is TGTGCCAGCAAATCTCGGGACAGGGGTTATCGCAATGAGCAGTTCTTC. Its translation: CASKSRDRGYRNEQFF.

The chain links TRBV12-5 to TRBJ1-1, with a possible D match to TRBD1 (6 bases). Germline V gene sequence: CDR1 LGHNT, CDR2 FRNRAP. This CDR3 region has 13 residues. V lost 1 base to trimming and J lost 7 bases, with 10 bases between them. CDR3 bases: TGTGCTAGTGGTTTGGAACAGGGATTTGAAGCTTTCTTT. This codes for CASGLEQGFEAFF. The full variable domain, its missing parts supplied by reference TRBV12-5 and TRBJ1-1, is DARVTQTPRHKVTEMGQEVTMRCQPILGHNTVFWYRQTMMQGLELLAYFRNRAPLDDSGMPKDRFSAEMPDATLATLKIQPSEPRDSAVYFCASGLEQGFEAFFGQGTRLTVV.

This sequence joins TRBV5-6 and TRBJ1-3; D is unresolved. Trimming removed 0 bases from V and 2 bases from J, with 18 bases in between. The CDR3 is 18 amino acids. Germline CDR1 is SGHDT and CDR2 is YYEEEE. CDR3 nucleotide sequence: TGTGCCAGCAGCTTGGGGTCCGGGTATTGGATTGCTGGAAACACCATATATTTT. Translating gives CASSLGSGYWIAGNTIYF.

The chain combines TRBV9 with TRBJ2-7; TRBD1 aligns across 9 bases. Trimming cost V 2 bases and J 4 bases; bases outside gene matches: 4. This CDR3 is 14 amino acids long. Per the germline V gene, CDR1 is SGDLS and CDR2 is YYNGEE. In DNA form, the CDR3 reads TGTGCCAGCAGCGTCACAGGGGGCGGATACGAGCAGTACTTC. Amino acid sequence: CASSVTGGGYEQYF.

The V and J genes are TRBV4-1 and TRBJ1-1; D might be TRBD1 (6 bases). V lost 4 bases and J lost 0, with 15 bases in between. The germline V gene has CDR1 MGHRA and CDR2 YSYEKL. The CDR3 runs 16 residues. CDR3 nucleotides: TGCGCCAGCAGCCCGAGAAATACAGGGTTGAACACTGAAGCTTTCTTT. It codes for CASSPRNTGLNTEAFF.

The rearrangement uses TRBV6-2 or TRBV6-3 and TRBJ2-7; tentative D call: TRBD2 (5 bases). The CDR3 totals 14 residues. Germline V gene data show CDR1 as MNHEY and CDR2 as SVGEGT. With 6 bases removed from V and 7 bases from J, the gap between germline ends came to 19 bases. DNA of the CDR3: TGTGCCAGCAGCCGGACTTCTGGCAAAGAGGAGCAGTACTTC. Translating gives CASSRTSGKEEQYF.

The chain combines TRBV7-9 with TRBJ2-1; 7 nucleotides line up with TRBD2. This CDR3 spans 17 amino acids. The J segment lost 2 bases and the V segment lost 4 bases, leaving 11 bases of the junction unmatched. Per germline, CDR1 SEHNR and CDR2 FQNEAQ (reference sequence). The CDR3: CASSSPRDYSTYNEQFF. CDR3 DNA sequence: TGTGCCAGCAGCTCCCCTCGGGACTACTCAACCTACAATGAGCAGTTCTTC.

The chain carries TRBV25-1 and TRBJ2-1, with 9 bases fitting TRBD2. With V trimmed by 4 bases and J by 10 bases, 5 bases remained unmatched. Germline V lookup: CDR1 MGHDK, CDR2 SYGVNS. The CDR3 is 13 residues long. The CDR3 nucleotides read TGTGCCAGCAGTGCTGCTAGCGGGATAGAGCAGTTCTTC. This sequence encodes CASSAASGIEQFF. Supplemented by reference TRBV25-1 and TRBJ2-1, the full variable domain reads EADIYQTPRYLVIGTGKKITLECSQTMGHDKMYWYQQDPGMELHLIHYSYGVNSTEKGDLSSESTVSRIRTEHFPLTLESARPSHTSQYLCASSAASGIEQFFGPGTRLTVL.

V usage is TRBV27 and J usage is TRBJ2-5; 11 bases align to TRBD2. Germline V gene sequence: CDR1 MNHEY, CDR2 SMNVEV (reference sequence). Trimming at V came to 11 bases and at J to 2 bases, leaving 7 bases not matched to a gene. CDR3 size: 14 residues. CDR3 loop: CASGTSGIQETQYF. In DNA, the CDR3 is TGTGCCTCCGGGACTAGCGGAATACAAGAGACCCAGTACTTC.

The gene calls are TRBV27 and TRBJ1-6; tentative D call: TRBD1 (6 bases). CDR1 is MNHEY and CDR2 is SMNVEV in the germline V gene (reference sequence). Trimming left V 1 base short and J 2 bases short, with 12 bases between. This CDR3 comprises 17 residues. Here the CDR3 DNA reads TGTGCCAGCAGTTTATTGGGTACAGGGACCTATAATTCACCCCTCCACTTT. The encoded protein is CASSLLGTGTYNSPLHF.

The chain joins TRBV19 to TRBJ1-5; D is possibly TRBD1 (5 bases). The CDR3 runs 18 residues. Germline V CDR1 and CDR2: LNHDA, SQIVND (reference sequence). V lost 2 bases and J lost 2, with 19 bases in between. The CDR3 DNA follows: TGTGCCAGTAGTATAAGGCGGAGGGGTGGATCGGGCAATCAGCCCCAGCATTTT. It yields the protein CASSIRRRGGSGNQPQHF.

J is TRBJ2-3 and V is TRBV5-1; 10 bases map to TRBD1. CDR1 and CDR2 (germline): SGHRS, YFSETQ. The CDR3 consists of 15 residues. The J segment lost 4 bases and the V segment lost 2 bases, leaving 4 bases of the junction unmatched. As DNA, the CDR3 is TGCGCCAGCAGCTTCCCGGGACAGGGGTCAGATACGCAGTATTTT. It encodes CASSFPGQGSDTQYF.

V gene TRBV6-2 or TRBV6-3 combines with J gene TRBJ1-1, with D perhaps matching TRBD1 (5 bases). CDR1 and CDR2 from the germline V gene are MNHEY and SVGEGT. V shed 2 bases and J shed 8 bases, with 12 bases lying between them. This CDR3 has 13 amino acids. CDR3 protein: CASSYPDSTEAFF. The CDR3 nucleotides read TGTGCCAGCAGTTACCCCGACAGTACCGAAGCTTTCTTT.

The V gene is TRBV2, the J gene TRBJ2-5; 14 bases line up with TRBD2. Germline CDR1 reads SNHLY; CDR2 reads FYNNEI. The CDR3 has 20 amino acids. With 8 bases clipped from V and 0 bases from J, the junction kept 17 bases outside the gene matches. The CDR3, as DNA: TGTGCCAGCGAACCACCCCCCAGACTAGCGGGAGGGCAGTACCAAGAGACCCAGTACTTC. Residues: CASEPPPRLAGGQYQETQYF.

The count of this clone is one. This chain links TRBV5-6 with TRBJ1-2, with TRBD1 matching over 8 bases. Germline values: CDR1 SGHDT, CDR2 YYEEEE. This CDR3 is 13 amino acids long. Germline trimming cut 3 bases from V and 8 bases from J; bases unmatched to any gene: 6. DNA for the CDR3: TGTGCCAGCAGCTCCACAGGGGGGCGCGGCTACACCTTC. This encodes CASSSTGGRGYTF.